Sequencing of this T cell receptor beta chain was carried out in a study of T-cell reconstitution after alpha-beta-depleted transplantation in children. Study-level results: Roughly two months post-transplant, alpha-beta T cells reportedly originated from several hundred graft clones that had expanded.

Looked up from germline, CDR1 is SGHTA and CDR2 is FQGNSA. This CDR3 has 14 residues. Trimming left V 1 base short and J 4 bases short, with 11 bases between. Preparation of the TCRbeta library was carried out with unique molecular identifiers. TCRdb re-derived calls from the PCR reads in MiXCR, one entry per CDR3 protein. This sample has more than 400,000 distinct CDR3 sequences, with over 40% found just once. At least ten counts were recorded for this clonotype. Its antigen is unknown. The receptor was isolated from a girl aged 2 to 10 with aplastic anemia, due to receive a stem cell transplant. The chain uses TRBV7-2 and TRBJ2-7, with D perhaps TRBD1 or TRBD2 (5 bases each). Sequences were derived from PBMCs, sampled before TCRalphabeta/CD19-depleted stem cell transplant. CDR3 in amino acids: CASSLGGSRYEQYF. In DNA, the CDR3 is TGTGCCAGCAGCTTAGGGGGGTCTAGGTACGAGCAGTACTTC.